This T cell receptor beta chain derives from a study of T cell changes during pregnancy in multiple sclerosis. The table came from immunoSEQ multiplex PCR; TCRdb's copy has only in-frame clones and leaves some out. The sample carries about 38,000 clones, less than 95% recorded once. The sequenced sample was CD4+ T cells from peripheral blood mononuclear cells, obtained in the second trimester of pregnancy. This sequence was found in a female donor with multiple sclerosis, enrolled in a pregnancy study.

The CDR3 bases are TGTGCCAGCAGTTTAGCCGGGACTAGCGGGACAGATACGCAGTATTTT. Its translation: CASSLAGTSGTDTQYF. This chain connects TRBV7-3 to TRBJ2-3; 12 bases match TRBD2. The CDR3 is 16 amino acids. Germline V CDR1 and CDR2: SGHTA, FQGTGA. Germline trimming cut 6 bases from V and 3 bases from J; bases unmatched to any gene: 7.